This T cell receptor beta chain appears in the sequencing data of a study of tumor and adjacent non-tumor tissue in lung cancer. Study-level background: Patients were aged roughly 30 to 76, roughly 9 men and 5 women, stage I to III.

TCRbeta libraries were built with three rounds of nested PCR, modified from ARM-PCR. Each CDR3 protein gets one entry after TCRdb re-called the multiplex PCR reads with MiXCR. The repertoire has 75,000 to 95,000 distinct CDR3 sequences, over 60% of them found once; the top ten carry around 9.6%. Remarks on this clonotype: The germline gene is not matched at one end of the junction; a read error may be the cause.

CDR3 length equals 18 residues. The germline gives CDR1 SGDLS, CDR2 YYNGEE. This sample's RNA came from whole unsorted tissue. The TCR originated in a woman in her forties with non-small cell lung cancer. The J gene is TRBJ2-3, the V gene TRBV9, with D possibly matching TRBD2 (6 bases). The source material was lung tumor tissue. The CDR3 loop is CANSVVPFGAGSTDTQYF. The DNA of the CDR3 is TGTGCCAACAGCGTAGTTCCGTTCGGGGCGGGAAGCACAGATACGCAGTATTTT.